In this sample, the clone carrying this T cell receptor (beta chain) is medium-sized. This sample is drawn from a study of OX40 agonist ivuxolimab in advanced cancers. Study in general: Patients' therapy was ivuxolimab, an antibody that acts as an agonist of OX40 (CD134). Patients received intravenous ivuxolimab every 2 weeks at 0.01 to 10 mg/kg. Three patients responded partially, comprising one with hepatocellular carcinoma and two with cutaneous melanoma.

No patient had autoimmune disease or received systemic immunosuppression. CDR3 size: 15 residues. The V end was cut by 0 bases, the J end by 3 bases, with 12 bases between. Germline CDR1 is MGHRA and CDR2 is YSYEKL. The assay was immunoSEQ multiplex PCR, and TCRdb's table has in-frame clones only and misses some. In the table there are about 64,000 clones, about 83% of which are singletons. This TCR was recovered from an adult with an advanced solid tumor such as melanoma, head and neck, liver or kidney cancer. The sequencing here drew on CD4+ or CD8+ T cells sorted from blood, taken in a trial of the OX40 agonist ivuxolimab. The V gene is TRBV4-1, the J gene TRBJ2-7, with D possibly matching TRBD1 (6 bases). The CDR3 sequence: CASSQEIGGGYEQYF. The CDR3 DNA reads TGCGCCAGCAGCCAAGAGATTGGGGGCGGCTACGAGCAGTACTTC.